The rows below give T cell receptor beta chains drawn from one sample of a study of T-cell reconstitution after alpha-beta-depleted transplantation in children. TCRdb re-analysed the PCR reads in MiXCR, keeping a single row per CDR3 protein. Among roughly 100,000 distinct CDR3 sequences listed, under 9% were seen once. Sequences were derived from PBMCs, sampled before TCRalphabeta/CD19-depleted stem cell transplant. These receptors were collected from a boy between 2 and 10 years old with acute lymphoblastic leukemia, due to receive a stem cell transplant. Each CDR3 is given with its conserved first and last residue. The D gene is left open where the match is weak. Clone size is not always given. Where it is, it says once, few, many or a class for expanded clones.

V gene: TRBV20-1
clone size: -
J gene: TRBJ2-5
D gene: -
CDR3 protein: CSARDQGGGSQETQYF
CDR3 DNA: TGCAGTGCTAGAGATCAGGGTGGGGGAAGCCAAGAGACCCAGTACTTC

V gene: TRBV2
clone size: -
J gene: TRBJ2-3
D gene: TRBD2
CDR3 protein: CASPLNLAASPSSTDTQYF
CDR3 DNA: TGTGCCAGTCCTTTAAACCTAGCGGCCTCCCCCTCTAGCACAGATACGCAGTATTTT

V gene: TRBV5-1
clone size: -
J gene: TRBJ2-2
D gene: TRBD2
CDR3 protein: CASSLIGLAGGLTGELFF
CDR3 DNA: TGCGCCAGCAGCTTGATTGGCCTAGCGGGGGGCCTAACCGGGGAGCTGTTTTTT

V gene: TRBV5-4
clone size: many
J gene: TRBJ2-2
D gene: -
CDR3 protein: CASSLGGRAGELFF
CDR3 DNA: TGTGCCAGCAGCTTGGGGGGCAGGGCCGGGGAGCTGTTTTTT

V gene: TRBV4-3
clone size: -
J gene: TRBJ1-3
D gene: -
CDR3 protein: CASSQNIPAYGNTIYF
CDR3 DNA: TGCGCCAGCAGCCAAAACATCCCCGCGTACGGAAACACCATATATTTT

V gene: TRBV5-6
clone size: few
J gene: TRBJ2-1
D gene: -
CDR3 protein: CASSRWAGGDFWNEQFF
CDR3 DNA: TGTGCCAGCAGCCGTTGGGCGGGTGGGGATTTTTGGAATGAGCAGTTCTTC

V gene: TRBV6-5
clone size: -
J gene: TRBJ1-1
D gene: -
CDR3 protein: CASSYADSVRAFF
CDR3 DNA: TGTGCCAGCAGTTACGCCGACAGTGTGAGGGCTTTCTTT

V gene: TRBV12-3/TRBV12-4
clone size: many
J gene: TRBJ1-6
D gene: TRBD1
CDR3 protein: CASRRTGENSPLHF
CDR3 DNA: TGTGCCAGCAGAAGGACAGGGGAAAATTCACCCCTCCACTTT

V gene: TRBV5-5
clone size: few
J gene: TRBJ1-1
D gene: TRBD1
CDR3 protein: CASSFGTVTMNTEAFF
CDR3 DNA: TGTGCCAGCAGCTTCGGGACAGTCACTATGAACACTGAAGCTTTCTTT

V gene: TRBV20-1
clone size: few
J gene: TRBJ1-1
D gene: -
CDR3 protein: CSALTQMNTEAFF
CDR3 DNA: TGCAGTGCTTTAACACAGATGAACACTGAAGCTTTCTTT

V gene: TRBV6-2/TRBV6-3
clone size: many
J gene: TRBJ2-7
D gene: -
CDR3 protein: CASSYFGDEQYF
CDR3 DNA: TGTGCCAGCAGTTACTTCGGCGACGAGCAGTACTTC

V gene: TRBV20-1
clone size: -
J gene: TRBJ2-3
D gene: TRBD2
CDR3 protein: CSASGSGRAGDTDTQYF
CDR3 DNA: TGCAGTGCTAGTGGTAGCGGGAGGGCCGGGGACACAGATACGCAGTATTTT